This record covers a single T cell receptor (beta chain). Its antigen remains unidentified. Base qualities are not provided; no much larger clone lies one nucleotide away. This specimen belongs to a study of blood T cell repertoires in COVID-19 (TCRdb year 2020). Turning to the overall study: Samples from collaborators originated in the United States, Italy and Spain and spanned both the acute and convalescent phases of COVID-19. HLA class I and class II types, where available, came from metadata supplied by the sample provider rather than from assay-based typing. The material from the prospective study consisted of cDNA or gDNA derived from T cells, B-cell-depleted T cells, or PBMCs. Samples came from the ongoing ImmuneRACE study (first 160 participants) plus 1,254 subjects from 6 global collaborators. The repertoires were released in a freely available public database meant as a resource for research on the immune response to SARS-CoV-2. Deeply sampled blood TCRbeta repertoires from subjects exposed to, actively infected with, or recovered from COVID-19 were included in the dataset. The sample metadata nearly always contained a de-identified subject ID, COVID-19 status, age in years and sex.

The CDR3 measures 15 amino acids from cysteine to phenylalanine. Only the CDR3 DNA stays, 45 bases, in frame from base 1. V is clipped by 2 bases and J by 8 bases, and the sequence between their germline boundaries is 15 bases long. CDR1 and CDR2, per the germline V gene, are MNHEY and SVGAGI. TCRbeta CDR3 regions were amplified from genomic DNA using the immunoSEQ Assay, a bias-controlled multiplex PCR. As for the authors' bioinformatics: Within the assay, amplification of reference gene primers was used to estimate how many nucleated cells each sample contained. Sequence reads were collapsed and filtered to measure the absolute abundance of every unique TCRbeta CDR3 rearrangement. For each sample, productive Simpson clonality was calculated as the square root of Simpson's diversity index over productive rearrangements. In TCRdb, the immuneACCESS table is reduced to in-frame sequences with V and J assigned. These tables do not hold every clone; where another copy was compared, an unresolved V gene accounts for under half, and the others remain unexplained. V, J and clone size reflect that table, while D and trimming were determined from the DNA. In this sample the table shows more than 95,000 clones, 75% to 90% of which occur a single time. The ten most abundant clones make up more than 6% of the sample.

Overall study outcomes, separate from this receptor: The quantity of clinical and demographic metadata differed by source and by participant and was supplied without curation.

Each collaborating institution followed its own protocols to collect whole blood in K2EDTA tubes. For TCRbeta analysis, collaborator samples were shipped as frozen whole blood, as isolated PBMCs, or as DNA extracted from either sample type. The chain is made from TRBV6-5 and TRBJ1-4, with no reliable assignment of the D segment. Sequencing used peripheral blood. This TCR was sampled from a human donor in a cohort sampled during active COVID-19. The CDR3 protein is CASSYAGNENEKLFF. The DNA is TGTGCCAGCAGTTACGCGGGGAATGAAAACGAAAAACTGTTTTTT.